Below, 18 T cell receptor beta chains from the same sample are listed, as sequenced in a study of T cell changes during pregnancy in multiple sclerosis. Sequenced by immunoSEQ multiplex PCR; TCRdb stores in-frame clones only, minus some. The sample shows about 94,000 clones, roughly 92% of them seen only once. The sequenced sample was peripheral blood, obtained after pregnancy. These receptors were obtained from a female donor with multiple sclerosis, enrolled in a pregnancy study.

This chain links TRBV7-6 with TRBJ2-2, with a weak D call TRBD2 (5 bases). Germline lookup yields CDR1 SGHVS and CDR2 FNYEAQ. Trimming removed 5 bases at V and 5 bases at J, with 12 bases between. CDR3 size: 14 residues. The CDR3 nucleotides are TGTGCCAGCAGCAAGCGGCCCGGGACCGGGGAGCTGTTTTTT. It translates to CASSKRPGTGELFF.

This clone was detected once. The V and J genes are TRBV6-1 and TRBJ2-7; 9 nucleotides match TRBD2. The CDR3 is 16 amino acids. The ends lost 0 bases at V and 7 bases at J; junction bases unmatched: 10. The germline V gene encodes CDR1 MNHNS and CDR2 SASEGT. The CDR3 DNA sequence: TGTGCCAGCAGTGAAGCCCCGGGTGGACTAGCGACAGAGCAGTACTTC. Translating it yields CASSEAPGGLATEQYF.

This clone was seen once. Here the CDR3 DNA reads TGTGCCAGCAGGGGCTCAGGGATGACAAACTATGGCTACACCTTC. Its protein product is CASRGSGMTNYGYTF. V usage is TRBV6-1 and J usage is TRBJ1-2; D possibly corresponds to TRBD1 (5 bases). Germline V gives CDR1 MNHNS, CDR2 SASEGT. V was shortened by 6 bases and J by 2 bases, with 16 bases between the two germline ends. The CDR3 totals 15 residues.

The chain is built from TRBV11-1 and TRBJ2-2; 7 bases match TRBD1. With 4 bases clipped from V and 8 bases from J, the junction kept 4 bases outside the gene matches. CDR3 length: 13 amino acids. Germline lookup yields CDR1 SGHAT and CDR2 FQDESV (reference sequence). CDR3 coding DNA: TGTGCCAGCAGCTCACAGGGGTTGGGGGAGCTGTTTTTT. As protein: CASSSQGLGELFF.

This chain connects TRBV10-1 to TRBJ1-1; D may be TRBD1 (6 bases). CDR3 length: 14 amino acids. Trimming took 5 bases from V and 5 from J, leaving 15 bases between them. CDR1 and CDR2 from the germline V gene are WNHNN and SYGVQD (reference sequence). CDR3 sequence reads: CASSKQGEITEAFF. The CDR3, as DNA: TGCGCCAGCAGTAAACAGGGCGAAATTACTGAAGCTTTCTTT.

The chain links TRBV15 to TRBJ2-1, with 12 bases identical to TRBD1. Germline CDR1 LNHNV, CDR2 YYDKDF (reference sequence). CDR3 size: 17 residues. V lost 3 bases and J lost 7; bases outside the gene matches: 10. CDR3 DNA sequence: TGTGCCACCAGCAGGATAACCGGGACAGGGGGCAAAAATGAGCAGTTCTTC. Encoded protein: CATSRITGTGGKNEQFF.

This rearrangement joins TRBV28 to TRBJ1-1; D remains ambiguous. V was cut by 5 bases and J by 5 bases, with 9 bases left in between. The germline V gene encodes CDR1 MDHEN and CDR2 SYDVKM. The CDR3 runs to 12 residues. The CDR3 nucleotides are TGTGCCAGCAGTACCGCGGGGACTGAAGCTTTCTTT. Amino acids: CASSTAGTEAFF.

This chain uses TRBV2 with TRBJ2-1, with 11 positions matching TRBD2. V lost 6 bases, J lost 10 bases, and 11 bases stayed unmatched. This CDR3 spans 15 amino acids. Germline values: CDR1 SNHLY, CDR2 FYNNEI. The CDR3 nucleotides are TGTGCCAGCAGGGTGACTAGCGGGGCCTCGAGGGAGCAGTTCTTC. Translating it yields CASRVTSGASREQFF.

The genes are TRBV5-1 and TRBJ2-3; no clear D gene. Between the trimmed V and J ends, which lost 2 bases and 0 bases, there was a span of 4 bases. The CDR3 runs to 13 residues. CDR1 is SGHRS and CDR2 is YFSETQ in the germline V gene. The CDR3: CASSLASTDTQYF. CDR3 nucleotide sequence: TGCGCCAGCAGCTTAGCAAGCACAGATACGCAGTATTTT.

The chain combines TRBV7-6 with TRBJ2-1; weak D call: TRBD2 (5 bases). The CDR3 totals 16 residues. V lost 4 bases, J lost 9 bases, and 22 bases lay in between. Germline CDR1 SGHVS, CDR2 FNYEAQ. The CDR3 is CASSSRTPPQWGEQFF. In DNA, the CDR3 is TGTGCCAGCAGCTCACGGACTCCCCCCCAGTGGGGTGAGCAGTTCTTC.

The V gene is TRBV7-3, the J gene TRBJ2-6; a weak D match, TRBD2 (6 bases). Trimming pared 1 base from V and 2 bases from J, leaving 9 bases between. Germline loops: CDR1 SGHTA, CDR2 FQGTGA. CDR3 length: 16 amino acids. The CDR3 region is CASSLNPGAGANVLTF. The DNA of the CDR3 is TGTGCCAGCAGCTTAAACCCGGGGGCTGGGGCCAACGTCCTGACTTTC.

This sequence joins TRBV19 and TRBJ1-3; 10 nucleotides match TRBD1. This CDR3 spans 19 amino acids. With 7 bases clipped from V and 0 bases from J, the junction kept 15 bases outside the gene matches. Germline-derived CDR1 and CDR2 are LNHDA and SQIVND (reference sequence). CDR3 sequence reads: CASTWDRGRQKGSGNTIYF. As DNA, the CDR3 is TGTGCCAGTACCTGGGACAGGGGACGACAGAAGGGCTCTGGAAACACCATATATTTT.

This sequence joins TRBV4-1 and TRBJ2-5; 7 nucleotides line up with TRBD1. Germline V CDR1 and CDR2: MGHRA, YSYEKL. The CDR3 is made up of 15 amino acids. J was trimmed by 5 bases and V by 0 bases; bases with no gene match: 6. CDR3 protein: CASSQESRGSETQYF. The CDR3 DNA reads as TGCGCCAGCAGCCAAGAAAGCAGGGGGTCGGAGACCCAGTACTTC.

The chain uses TRBV4-2 and TRBJ2-7, with 15 bases matching TRBD2. V shed 4 bases and J 3 bases; nucleotides not matched to a gene: 1. There are 15 residues in the CDR3. Germline V CDR1 and CDR2: LGHNA, YNFKEQ. CDR3 sequence: CASSRTSGRVYEQYF. The CDR3 DNA follows: TGTGCCAGCAGCCGGACTAGCGGGAGGGTCTACGAGCAGTACTTC.

The genes are TRBV5-4 and TRBJ1-1; D is ambiguous. Germline values: CDR1 SGHNT, CDR2 YYREEE (reference sequence). This CDR3 has 13 residues. The V and J ends lost 0 bases and 1 base respectively, with 4 bases between them. The CDR3 protein is CASSLAGNTEAFF. The DNA of the CDR3 is TGTGCCAGCAGCTTGGCAGGGAACACTGAAGCTTTCTTT.

The chain links TRBV13 to TRBJ1-1; 10 nucleotides line up with TRBD1. The CDR3 sequence is 15 residues long. Germline V CDR1 and CDR2: PRHDT, FYEKMQ (reference sequence). V lost 5 bases to trimming and J lost 6 bases; unmatched junction nucleotides: 9. The CDR3 is CASSPSDRGLPEAFF. CDR3 nucleotides: TGTGCCAGCAGCCCATCGGACAGGGGGTTGCCTGAAGCTTTCTTT.

The J gene is TRBJ1-1, the V gene TRBV6-5; 7 bases map to TRBD1. The CDR3 sequence is 13 residues long. Germline-derived CDR1 and CDR2 are MNHEY and SVGAGI. J lost 6 bases, V lost 8 bases, and 9 bases had no gene match. CDR3: CASGRQGGAEAFF. DNA for the CDR3: TGTGCCAGCGGACGACAGGGAGGCGCTGAAGCTTTCTTT.

The chain has TRBV4-1 and TRBJ1-2, with D perhaps TRBD1 (6 bases). The CDR3 extends over 16 amino acids. V lost 0 bases and J 4 bases, leaving 15 bases between the germline ends. The germline gives CDR1 MGHRA, CDR2 YSYEKL. The CDR3 sequence is CASSQDTNLGGYGYTF. In DNA, the CDR3 is TGCGCCAGCAGCCAAGATACCAACCTAGGGGGCTATGGCTACACCTTC.